This TCR beta chain was sequenced for a study of blood T cell repertoires in COVID-19. As for the study in general: Spain, Italy and the United States supplied samples that represented acute and convalescent COVID-19. Sources were T cells, B-cell-depleted T cells, or PBMCs; the material itself was cDNA or gDNA.

Source study methods: It was from reference gene primer amplification that nucleated cell counts were estimated. Sequencing was performed with immunoSEQ multiplex PCR; in TCRdb, only in-frame clones are kept and a portion is missing. V and J calls and clone size are given by that table; D and trimming were obtained from the DNA. The sample carries 7,000 to 9,500 clones, around 84% recorded once. This CDR3 has 14 residues. Germline V gene data show CDR1 as WNHNN and CDR2 as SYGVQD (reference sequence). Trimming pared 5 bases from V and 4 bases from J, leaving 11 bases between. This chain joins TRBV10-1 and TRBJ2-2; the D gene is possibly TRBD1 (6 bases). Sample: peripheral blood. The sequence derives from a human donor in a cohort sampled during active COVID-19. The CDR3, as DNA: TGCGCCAGCAGTACCGGGACACTCACCGGGGAGCTGTTTTTT. Amino acids: CASSTGTLTGELFF.